This TCR beta chain originates from a study of cytomegalovirus exposure and HLA in healthy donors. The repertoire was sequenced with immunoSEQ multiplex PCR; TCRdb's copy has only in-frame clones and lacks some. The sample records about 190,000 clones, approximately 83% being singletons. This TCR came from a woman aged 18-29 years in good health and CMV-seropositive. Sequencing input: PBMCs.

CDR3 sequence reads: CASSLFTRRDSQYEQYF. The CDR3 DNA is TGCGCCAGCAGCTTGTTTACCCGTAGGGACAGCCAGTACGAGCAGTACTTC. The chain recombines TRBV5-1 with TRBJ2-7; 7 nucleotides agree with TRBD1. The CDR3 is 17 residues long. J gave up 4 bases and V 1 base, and 14 bases lay outside the gene matches. Germline loops: CDR1 SGHRS, CDR2 YFSETQ.